This section outlines one T cell receptor (beta chain) sequence together with its context. Its antigen is not known. These data are taken from a study of cytomegalovirus exposure and HLA in healthy donors. About the study: As released early, the data held approximately 80 million unique TCRs from HLA-typed donors.

Primers included in the PCR were 60 Vbeta and 13 Jbeta primers. Produced via immunoSEQ multiplex PCR; TCRdb's table is partial and in-frame only. The top ten clones hold more than 1.4% of a sample with some 180,000 clones, 77% of them seen once. Study outcomes and limitations: Listed as cytomegalovirus-associated were 150 to 200 TCR beta chains.

The clonotype originates from a young man in good health and CMV-seronegative. The sample was PBMCs.

The CDR3 DNA reads as TGTGCCTGGAAGCGGGGCGCGGAGAACACTGAAGCTTTCTTT. Protein sequence: CAWKRGAENTEAFF. This chain uses TRBV30 with TRBJ1-1; D may be TRBD1 (5 bases). The germline gives CDR1 GTSNPN, CDR2 SVGIG (reference sequence). V was cut by 4 bases and J by 1 base, with 13 bases left in between. The CDR3 loop spans 14 amino acids.